This is a list of T cell receptor beta chains from one sample in a study of neurological immune-mediated disorders. One entry per CDR3 protein, called by TCRdb with MiXCR from the 5' RACE reads. Of 55,000 to 75,000 distinct CDR3 sequences detected, 2% to 2.5% appear once; the ten largest clones hold 3%. Sequenced: PBMCs. The receptors shown here come from a man in his forties or fifties with multiple sclerosis. CDR3s include the opening cysteine and the closing phenylalanine or tryptophan. Fields, in order: D gene, V gene, clone size, J gene, CDR3 protein, CDR3 DNA. The D gene is left open where the match is weak. Some rows mark clone size as missing; the rest say once, few, many or name a class of expanded clone.

D: -; V: TRBV5-1; size: many; J: TRBJ2-2; CDR3: CASSFQGVRTGELFF; DNA: TGCGCCAGCAGCTTCCAGGGAGTTCGGACCGGGGAGCTGTTTTTT
D: -; V: TRBV5-1; size: many; J: TRBJ2-2; CDR3: CASSLDPQGNTGELFF; DNA: TGCGCCAGCAGCTTGGATCCCCAGGGGAACACCGGGGAGCTGTTTTTT
D: TRBD2; V: TRBV14; size: many; J: TRBJ2-1; CDR3: CASNPSGVAGDNEQFF; DNA: TGTGCCAGCAATCCCTCGGGGGTAGCGGGGGACAATGAGCAGTTCTTC
D: -; V: TRBV20-1; size: many; J: TRBJ1-1; CDR3: CSASLVAHAFF; DNA: TGCAGTGCTAGTCTGGTTGCCCACGCTTTCTTT
D: TRBD1; V: TRBV10-3; size: many; J: TRBJ1-1; CDR3: CAISDVGGRGTAFF; DNA: TGTGCCATCAGTGACGTAGGGGGCAGGGGGACTGCTTTCTTT
D: -; V: TRBV5-1; size: many; J: TRBJ2-7; CDR3: CASSLVRGGSYEQYF; DNA: TGCGCCAGCAGCTTGGTTAGAGGGGGCTCCTACGAGCAGTACTTC
D: -; V: TRBV7-2; size: -; J: TRBJ1-3; CDR3: CASSLRGGNTIYF; DNA: TGTGCCAGCAGCTTAAGGGGAGGGAACACCATATATTTT
D: TRBD1; V: TRBV12-3/TRBV12-4; size: -; J: TRBJ1-4; CDR3: CASSSPQGAEKLFF; DNA: TGTGCCAGCAGTTCCCCCCAGGGGGCGGAAAAACTGTTTTTT
D: TRBD1; V: TRBV5-1; size: many; J: TRBJ2-7; CDR3: CASSTTGLYLYEQYF; DNA: TGCGCCAGCAGCACGACAGGGCTTTATCTCTACGAGCAGTACTTC
D: TRBD2; V: TRBV12-3/TRBV12-4; size: many; J: TRBJ2-1; CDR3: CASSLGLAGGIEQFF; DNA: TGTGCCAGCAGTTTGGGACTAGCGGGGGGAATTGAGCAGTTCTTC
D: TRBD1; V: TRBV20-1; size: many; J: TRBJ1-1; CDR3: CSARDQAGTGSVAFF; DNA: TGCAGTGCTAGAGATCAGGCGGGGACAGGCAGTGTGGCTTTCTTT
D: -; V: TRBV5-1; size: many; J: TRBJ1-1; CDR3: CASSLEVRETEAFF; DNA: TGCGCCAGCAGCCTAGAAGTCCGGGAGACTGAAGCTTTCTTT
D: -; V: TRBV20-1; size: many; J: TRBJ1-1; CDR3: CSAREKWTEAFF; DNA: TGCAGTGCTAGAGAGAAGTGGACTGAAGCTTTCTTT
D: -; V: TRBV5-1; size: many; J: TRBJ1-3; CDR3: CASSLDSSGNTIYF; DNA: TGCGCCAGCAGTTTAGACAGCTCTGGAAACACCATATATTTT
D: -; V: TRBV2; size: many; J: TRBJ1-5; CDR3: CATKGSVGQPQHF; DNA: TGTGCCACCAAAGGGAGTGTCGGTCAGCCCCAGCATTTT
D: -; V: TRBV7-8; size: many; J: TRBJ2-1; CDR3: CASSLEGSYNEQFF; DNA: TGTGCCAGCAGCTTAGAGGGCTCCTACAATGAGCAGTTCTTC
D: -; V: TRBV7-2; size: -; J: TRBJ1-5; CDR3: CASSLGGRPADQPQHF; DNA: TGTGCCAGCAGCTTAGGGGGACGGCCCGCGGATCAGCCCCAGCATTTT
D: -; V: TRBV7-2; size: many; J: TRBJ1-5; CDR3: CASSPPGGSNQPQHF; DNA: TGTGCCAGCAGCCCGCCGGGGGGATCCAATCAGCCCCAGCATTTT
D: -; V: TRBV29-1; size: many; J: TRBJ2-5; CDR3: CSGQRETQYF; DNA: TGCAGCGGGCAACGAGAGACCCAGTACTTC
D: -; V: TRBV20-1; size: many; J: TRBJ1-1; CDR3: CSAAGNTEAFF; DNA: TGCAGTGCTGCAGGGAACACTGAAGCTTTCTTT
D: TRBD1; V: TRBV7-8; size: few; J: TRBJ1-2; CDR3: CASSVDGTVVYGYTF; DNA: TGTGCCAGCAGCGTAGACGGGACAGTGGTCTATGGCTACACCTTC
D: -; V: TRBV10-3; size: many; J: TRBJ1-4; CDR3: CAISESTGFGEKLFF; DNA: TGTGCCATCAGTGAGTCGACAGGTTTCGGTGAAAAACTGTTTTTT
D: TRBD1; V: TRBV12-3/TRBV12-4; size: many; J: TRBJ2-1; CDR3: CASSPGGGVGNEQFF; DNA: TGTGCCAGCAGCCCAGGGGGCGGGGTAGGCAATGAGCAGTTCTTC
D: -; V: TRBV3-1; size: many; J: TRBJ2-7; CDR3: CASGGTPYEQYF; DNA: TGTGCCAGCGGCGGAACCCCCTACGAGCAGTACTTC
D: -; V: TRBV20-1; size: many; J: TRBJ1-6; CDR3: CSARRLRRGTGSYNSPLHF; DNA: TGCAGTGCTAGACGATTACGACGCGGCACTGGCTCCTATAATTCACCCCTCCACTTT
D: -; V: TRBV6-8; size: many; J: TRBJ2-3; CDR3: CASRLPYTDTQYF; DNA: TGTGCCAGCAGGCTTCCTTACACAGATACGCAGTATTTT
D: TRBD2; V: TRBV20-1; size: many; J: TRBJ2-1; CDR3: CSARGGVNEQFF; DNA: TGCAGTGCCCGTGGGGGGGTCAATGAGCAGTTCTTC
D: TRBD2; V: TRBV7-2; size: many; J: TRBJ2-3; CDR3: CASSQSGGAPDTQYF; DNA: TGTGCCAGCAGCCAGAGCGGGGGGGCTCCAGATACGCAGTATTTT
D: -; V: TRBV20-1; size: many; J: TRBJ2-5; CDR3: CSANRQETQYF; DNA: TGCAGTGCTAACCGCCAAGAGACCCAGTACTTC
D: -; V: TRBV12-3/TRBV12-4; size: many; J: TRBJ2-3; CDR3: CASSLIGRTITDTQYF; DNA: TGTGCCAGCAGTTTGATTGGACGGACTATCACAGATACGCAGTATTTT
D: -; V: TRBV20-1; size: many; J: TRBJ2-7; CDR3: CSASLRKGVYEQYF; DNA: TGCAGTGCCTCCCTACGCAAGGGGGTCTACGAGCAGTACTTC
D: -; V: TRBV7-2; size: many; J: TRBJ1-1; CDR3: CASSLKGGENTEAFF; DNA: TGTGCCAGCAGCTTAAAGGGGGGCGAGAACACTGAAGCTTTCTTT
D: -; V: TRBV6-5; size: many; J: TRBJ1-5; CDR3: CASSYGRGNQPQHF; DNA: TGTGCCAGCAGTTACGGGAGGGGCAATCAGCCCCAGCATTTT
D: -; V: TRBV7-2; size: many; J: TRBJ2-7; CDR3: CASGKQGREQYF; DNA: TGTGCCAGCGGAAAACAGGGTCGGGAGCAGTACTTC
D: -; V: TRBV3-1; size: many; J: TRBJ1-1; CDR3: CASSSPGDTEAFF; DNA: TGTGCCAGCAGCTCCCCAGGGGACACTGAAGCTTTCTTT
D: TRBD2; V: TRBV9; size: many; J: TRBJ2-2; CDR3: CASSPREGTGELFF; DNA: TGTGCCAGCAGCCCCCGGGAGGGCACCGGGGAGCTGTTTTTT
D: -; V: TRBV5-1; size: many; J: TRBJ2-7; CDR3: CASTPGRVHEQYF; DNA: TGCGCCAGTACCCCCGGAAGGGTCCACGAGCAGTACTTC
D: -; V: TRBV5-6; size: many; J: TRBJ2-1; CDR3: CASSSDGFYNEQFF; DNA: TGTGCCAGCAGCTCGGACGGTTTCTACAATGAGCAGTTCTTC
D: -; V: TRBV11-2; size: -; J: TRBJ1-4; CDR3: CASSFRRGQFGEKLFF; DNA: TGTGCCAGCAGCTTCCGACGGGGGCAGTTTGGTGAAAAACTGTTTTTT
D: TRBD1; V: TRBV12-3/TRBV12-4; size: many; J: TRBJ1-1; CDR3: CASSSDGTGATEAFF; DNA: TGTGCCAGCAGTTCCGACGGAACAGGGGCGACTGAAGCTTTCTTT
D: -; V: TRBV4-3; size: many; J: TRBJ1-6; CDR3: CASSQEWTGSNSPLHF; DNA: TGCGCCAGCAGCCAAGAATGGACGGGGAGTAATTCACCCCTCCACTTT
D: -; V: TRBV7-2; size: many; J: TRBJ2-2; CDR3: CATTWGAYTGELFF; DNA: TGTGCCACCACTTGGGGGGCTTACACCGGGGAGCTGTTTTTT